This T cell receptor beta chain was recovered during a study of T-cell memory formation after mild COVID-19. Researchers used 5'RACE with constant-segment primers to make TCR alpha and TCR beta cDNA libraries that carry sample barcodes and UMIs. TCRdb ran MiXCR on the 5' RACE reads and lists one entry per CDR3 protein. The table has some 65,000 distinct CDR3 sequences, 16% seen once; the top ten hold 25% to 35%. The ends were cut back, 5 bases at V and 1 base at J, with 11 bases in the middle. CDR3 length: 14 residues. Per germline, CDR1 SGHVS and CDR2 FQNEAQ. V and J are TRBV7-8 and TRBJ1-1, with unresolved D. The receptor's source is an adult woman who had mild COVID-19 (a few samples of this study predate the infection). Cell type and time point are not known. Sequenced input: PBMCs or a T cell subset sorted from them (not recorded which). CDR3 in amino acids: CASSQGRSNTEAFF. DNA of the CDR3: TGTGCCAGCAGCCAAGGACGATCGAACACTGAAGCTTTCTTT.